This TCR beta chain appears in the sequencing data of a study of blood T cell repertoires in COVID-19. Study details: There were acute and convalescent COVID-19 samples, and they came from the United States, Italy and Spain. PBMCs, B-cell-depleted T cells, or T cells provided the cDNA or gDNA that made up the material.

The protocol was immunoSEQ multiplex PCR, while the TCRdb copy is restricted to in-frame clones and leaves out a portion. The sample has fewer than 250,000 clones; about nine tenths are singletons. This study enrolled people aged about 18 to 100 from 24 US geographic areas. Cohorts were based on clinical histories the participants reported. V lost 8 bases and J lost 2; bases outside the gene matches: 8. The CDR3 runs 16 residues. Per germline, CDR1 SNHLY and CDR2 FYNNEI. V gene TRBV2 combines with J gene TRBJ2-6; 8 bases match TRBD1. Sequenced material: PBMCs or T cells enriched from blood (not recorded which). The source is a woman aged 25-40 years with acute COVID-19. The CDR3 region has the DNA TGTGCCAGCTTGACAGGGGTGGATGCTGGGGCCAACGTCCTGACTTTC. This sequence encodes CASLTGVDAGANVLTF.